These 27 T cell receptor beta chains were all obtained from the same sample, sequenced in a study of cytomegalovirus exposure and HLA in healthy donors (dated by TCRdb to the late 2010s). Library construction relied on the immunoSEQ multiplex PCR assay. For the multiplex PCR, a mixture combining 60 forward primers for TCR Vbeta segments and 13 reverse primers for TCR Jbeta segments was used. Drawn from immuneACCESS, this table holds only the in-frame rearrangements with V and J called that TCRdb kept. Clones are partly lost; checked studies trace under half to an unresolved V gene and leave the rest unexplained. For this sample the table gives more than 95,000 clones, of which around 70% were detected only once. The top ten hold approximately 3% of the sample. Specimen: PBMCs. These receptors came from a man aged 30-40 years in good health and CMV-seronegative.

The gene calls are TRBV5-1 and TRBJ2-5; a weak D match, TRBD1 (5 bases). With 1 base removed from V and 4 bases from J, the gap between germline ends came to 17 bases. The CDR3 consists of 16 residues. The germline V gene has CDR1 SGHRS and CDR2 YFSETQ. The CDR3 is CASSLNAGLVRETQYF. The DNA for the CDR3 is TGCGCCAGCAGCTTGAACGCAGGGTTGGTACGAGAGACCCAGTACTTC.

This clone was recorded only once. This rearrangement joins TRBV18 to TRBJ1-2, with a possible D match to TRBD1 (5 bases). This CDR3 has 14 residues. V gave up 3 bases and J gave up 12 bases, with 20 bases separating them. Per germline, CDR1 KGHSH and CDR2 LQKENI. The CDR3 protein is CASSPPGGTRGDTF. DNA for the CDR3: TGTGCCAGCTCACCCCCCGGCGGGACCCGCGGGGACACCTTC.

The sample holds one count of this clone. This chain connects TRBV5-8 to TRBJ2-3; perhaps TRBD1 as D (5 bases). Trimming removed 2 bases at V and 0 bases at J, with 10 bases between. This CDR3 has 15 residues. The V gene's germline CDR1 is SGHTS and CDR2 YDEGEE. The CDR3 protein is CASSFWGSSTDTQYF. In DNA, the CDR3 is TGTGCCAGCAGCTTCTGGGGCTCTAGCACAGATACGCAGTATTTT.

This clone has a single count. This chain connects TRBV7-6 to TRBJ1-1; TRBD1 matches at 11 bases. Germline CDR1 reads SGHVS; CDR2 reads FNYEAQ. After removal of 8 bases from V and 0 bases from J, the junction contained 8 bases not matched to a gene. CDR3 length: 16 amino acids. The CDR3 DNA reads TGTGCCAGCCGCCCTGGGACAGGGGGTTTGAACACTGAAGCTTTCTTT. Protein sequence: CASRPGTGGLNTEAFF.

This clone came up a few times. The chain joins TRBV11-3 to TRBJ1-2; possible D gene TRBD1, 5 bases. The length of the CDR3 is 14 residues. Per the germline V gene, CDR1 is SGHNT and CDR2 is YENEEA. The V end was cut by 4 bases, the J end by 8 bases, with 17 bases between. The CDR3 DNA reads TGTGCCAGCAGCTCGCGGGGCCTCTACGGCGGCTACACCTTC. This gives the protein CASSSRGLYGGYTF.

This clone has a handful of counts. This chain uses TRBV18 with TRBJ2-1, with 12 bases lining up with TRBD2. The CDR3 totals 17 residues. CDR1 and CDR2 (germline): KGHSH, LQKENI. After removal of 3 bases from V and 3 bases from J, the junction contained 6 bases not matched to a gene. CDR3 sequence (DNA): TGTGCCAGCTCACCTAGACTAGCGGGAGTAGTCTACAATGAGCAGTTCTTC. As protein: CASSPRLAGVVYNEQFF. Complete variable domain (other parts from reference TRBV18 and TRBJ2-1): NAGVMQNPRHLVRRRGQEARLRCSPMKGHSHVYWYRQLPEEGLKFMVYLQKENIIDESGMPKERFSAEFPKEGPSILRIQQVVRGDSAAYFCASSPRLAGVVYNEQFFGPGTRLTVL.

This chain links TRBV11-2 with TRBJ1-4; D remains ambiguous. Germline-derived CDR1 and CDR2 are SGHAT and FQNNGV. Deletions cut 1 base from V and 7 bases from J, with 7 bases between. This CDR3 contains 13 residues. The CDR3 region has the DNA TGTGCCAGCAGCTTAGGTGTCCTTGAAAAACTGTTTTTT. Its translation is CASSLGVLEKLFF.

The chain is built from TRBV30 and TRBJ2-4, with D perhaps matching TRBD1 (6 bases). CDR1 GTSNPN and CDR2 SVGIG come from the germline V gene (reference sequence). This CDR3 contains 16 residues. The V gene lost 2 bases and the J gene lost 4 bases, with 18 bases spanning the gap. The CDR3 protein is CAWSKFPGGQKNIQYF. The CDR3 DNA sequence: TGTGCCTGGAGTAAATTCCCCGGTGGACAGAAAAACATTCAGTACTTC.

V is TRBV15 and J is TRBJ1-3; TRBD1 matches at 8 bases. Germline V CDR1 and CDR2: LNHNV, YYDKDF (reference sequence). Trimming cost V 0 bases and J 4 bases; bases outside gene matches: 8. The CDR3 contains 17 residues. The CDR3: CATSRDSDRVLGNTIYF. DNA for the CDR3: TGTGCCACCAGCAGAGATTCGGACAGGGTCCTCGGAAACACCATATATTTT.

CDR3 region: CASSHSYEQYF. The CDR3 nucleotides read TGTGCCAGCAGCCACTCCTACGAGCAGTACTTC. The chain combines TRBV7-8 with TRBJ2-5; no firm D call. The J call may not be correct, given that the DNA end is closer to TRBJ2-7. Germline lookup yields CDR1 SGHVS and CDR2 FQNEAQ. The CDR3 has 11 residues.

V is TRBV7-9 and J is TRBJ2-3; 12 bases fit TRBD2. CDR3 length equals 15 residues. CDR1 is SEHNR, CDR2 FQNEAQ, per germline (reference sequence). With V trimmed by 4 bases and J by 6 bases, 5 bases remained unmatched. CDR3 DNA sequence: TGTGCCAGCAGCTCGGGACTAGCGGGTGGGGATACGCAGTATTTT. Residues: CASSSGLAGGDTQYF.

The CDR3 coding sequence is TGTGCCACCAGCAGAGACCACATTTTAGGGGACTCTGGAAACACCATATATTTT. Its translation is CATSRDHILGDSGNTIYF. This rearrangement joins TRBV15 to TRBJ1-3, with TRBD1 as a possible D gene (5 bases). The V end was cut by 0 bases, the J end by 0 bases, with 15 bases between. The length of the CDR3 is 18 residues. Germline V CDR1 and CDR2: LNHNV, YYDKDF (reference sequence). The entire variable domain, with the rest obtained from reference TRBV15 and TRBJ1-3, is as follows: DAMVIQNPRYQVTQFGKPVTLSCSQTLNHNVMYWYQQKSSQAPKLLFHYYDKDFNNEADTPDNFQSRRPNTSFCFLDIRSPGLGDTAMYLCATSRDHILGDSGNTIYFGEGSWLTVV.

CDR3 nucleotide sequence: TGTGCCAGCAGCTTAGTGCCCGGGACAGGGACTAGCACAGATACGCAGTATTTT. Translated, it gives CASSLVPGTGTSTDTQYF. V and J are TRBV7-6 and TRBJ2-3, with 9 bases that match TRBD1. The CDR3 loop spans 18 amino acids. The germline gives CDR1 SGHVS, CDR2 FNYEAQ. With 1 base clipped from V and 0 bases from J, the junction kept 8 bases outside the gene matches.

This clone was picked up a small number of times. The gene calls are TRBV5-1 and TRBJ2-5; 11 bases are a match to TRBD2. The DNA end lines up better with TRBJ2-7; the J call may be wrong. The CDR3 has 14 residues. In germline, CDR1 is SGHRS, CDR2 YFSETQ. The CDR3 reads CASSLVSGRDEQYF. The CDR3 DNA sequence: TGCGCCAGCAGCTTGGTTAGCGGGAGGGACGAGCAGTACTTC.

This clone occurred a few times. The rearrangement links TRBV5-1 to TRBJ1-1; TRBD1 matches 7 bases. J gave up 6 bases and V 4 bases, and 12 bases lay outside the gene matches. Germline V CDR1 and CDR2: SGHRS, YFSETQ. CDR3 length: 15 amino acids. The CDR3: CASSGGTVPSSEAFF. As DNA, the CDR3 is TGCGCCAGCAGCGGGGGGACAGTCCCCTCGTCTGAAGCTTTCTTT. Looking up the rest from reference TRBV5-1 and TRBJ1-1 gives the full variable domain: KAGVTQTPRYLIKTRGQQVTLSCSPISGHRSVSWYQQTPGQGLQFLFEYFSETQRNKGNFPGRFSGRQFSNSRSEMNVSTLELGDSALYLCASSGGTVPSSEAFFGQGTRLTVV.

This clone was seen once. The chain employs TRBV28 and TRBJ2-3, with 8 bases identical to TRBD2. Germline trimming cut 2 bases from V and 6 bases from J; bases unmatched to any gene: 13. The CDR3 contains 17 residues. CDR1 is MDHEN and CDR2 is SYDVKM in the germline V gene. CDR3 in amino acids: CASSLMGSGSSGDTQYF. The CDR3 DNA is TGTGCCAGCAGTTTAATGGGAAGCGGGAGTAGTGGGGATACGCAGTATTTT.

The chain combines TRBV11-2 with TRBJ2-1; 8 nucleotides align to TRBD2. Trimming at V came to 1 base and at J to 14 bases, leaving 7 bases not matched to a gene. The CDR3 has 13 residues. CDR1 is SGHAT and CDR2 is FQNNGV in the germline V gene. The CDR3 DNA reads TGTGCCAGCAGCTTAGGGTCGCAACTAGCGGAGTTCTTC. Translating gives CASSLGSQLAEFF.

This clone was seen more than once but under ten times. The CDR3 loop reads CSVAASGVGTYEQYF. In DNA, the CDR3 is TGCAGCGTTGCCGCATCAGGGGTAGGAACCTACGAGCAGTACTTC. This chain uses TRBV29-1 with TRBJ2-7; possibly TRBD1 for D (6 bases). CDR3 length: 15 residues. Per germline, CDR1 SQVTM and CDR2 ANQGSEA. Between the trimmed V and J ends, which lost 4 bases and 2 bases, there was a span of 18 bases.

The V and J genes are TRBV19 and TRBJ2-2; 9 positions match TRBD2. This CDR3 comprises 15 residues. The V segment lost 3 bases and the J segment 6 bases; nucleotides outside the gene matches: 5. Germline V gene data show CDR1 as LNHDA and CDR2 as SQIVND (reference sequence). DNA for the CDR3: TGTGCCAGTAGTATGGAGATAGCGGGAGCCGGGGAGCTGTTTTTT. Its translation: CASSMEIAGAGELFF.

About this clone itself: Given the absence of the conserved phenylalanine or tryptophan at the CDR3 end, a read error is likely. The limits of the CDR3 on the DNA are not certain, so only TCRdb's listed CDR3 is given. The chain is built from TRBV4-2 and TRBJ1-2; the listed D gene, TRBD1, was not tested against the DNA. Termini included, the CDR3 measures 14 amino acids. The germline V gene has CDR1 LGHNA and CDR2 YNFKEQ. CDR3 sequence reads: CASSQERDRENMAL.

The chain's CDR3 is CASSLGQGGADTQYF. The DNA of the CDR3 is TGTGCCAGCTCACTGGGACAGGGGGGTGCAGATACGCAGTATTTT. This sequence joins TRBV18 and TRBJ2-3; 11 bases fit TRBD1. Trimming took 4 bases from V and 4 from J; bases not matched to a gene: 4. Looked up from germline, CDR1 is KGHSH and CDR2 is LQKENI. CDR3 size: 15 residues. Using reference TRBV18 and TRBJ2-3 for the parts outside the CDR3, the full variable domain is NAGVMQNPRHLVRRRGQEARLRCSPMKGHSHVYWYRQLPEEGLKFMVYLQKENIIDESGMPKERFSAEFPKEGPSILRIQQVVRGDSAAYFCASSLGQGGADTQYFGPGTRLTVL.

DNA of the CDR3: TGTGCCTGGACAAGCCGCACAGATACGCAGTATTTT. Protein: CAWTSRTDTQYF. The rearrangement joins TRBV30 to TRBJ2-3; D not certain. The CDR3 runs to 12 residues. The germline V gene encodes CDR1 GTSNPN and CDR2 SVGIG (reference sequence). V was cut by 4 bases and J by 1 base, with 6 bases left in between. Full variable domain (remainder filled in from reference TRBV30 and TRBJ2-3): SQTIHQWPATLVQPVGSPLSLECTVEGTSNPNLYWYRQAAGRGLQLLFYSVGIGQISSEVPQNLSASRPQDRQFILSSKKLLLSDSGFYLCAWTSRTDTQYFGPGTRLTVL.

This clone was found a few times. The chain is built from TRBV18 and TRBJ1-4; D is ambiguous. The CDR3 extends over 15 amino acids. With 6 bases removed from V and 4 bases from J, the gap between germline ends came to 15 bases. CDR1 and CDR2 from the germline V gene are KGHSH and LQKENI. The CDR3 DNA follows: TGTGCCAGCTCCCGTGGGGAGCAGTTTAATGAAAAACTGTTTTTT. Its translation: CASSRGEQFNEKLFF.

The J gene is TRBJ2-1, the V gene TRBV27, with D perhaps TRBD2 (5 bases). Deletions cut 8 bases from V and 7 bases from J, with 9 bases between. This CDR3 has 11 amino acids. Germline values: CDR1 MNHEY, CDR2 SMNVEV (reference sequence). CDR3 DNA sequence: TGTGCCAGCGAGAGGGATAATGAGCAGTTCTTC. Protein product: CASERDNEQFF.

This clone was counted between two and nine times. The chain couples TRBV5-4 to TRBJ1-2; TRBD1 matches 10 bases. With V trimmed by 4 bases and J by 5 bases, 8 bases remained unmatched. The CDR3 has 15 amino acids. The germline gives CDR1 SGHNT, CDR2 YYREEE (reference sequence). The CDR3 nucleotides read TGTGCCAGCAGCCCCCGACAGGGACAGGGGTATGGCTACACCTTC. This translates into CASSPRQGQGYGYTF.

This clone was picked up one time. The chain uses TRBV19 and TRBJ2-3; weak D call: TRBD1 (5 bases). This CDR3 contains 16 residues. Trimming removed 0 bases from V and 2 bases from J, with 12 bases in between. Germline V gives CDR1 LNHDA, CDR2 SQIVND (reference sequence). CDR3: CASSIDGRVPTDTQYF. The CDR3 nucleotides read TGTGCCAGTAGTATAGATGGCAGGGTTCCCACAGATACGCAGTATTTT.

The CDR3: CAWRKRLVLGLAGEGDEQFF. DNA of the CDR3: TGTGCCTGGAGAAAAAGGTTGGTCCTAGGACTAGCGGGAGAGGGAGATGAGCAGTTCTTC. The chain employs TRBV30 and TRBJ2-1, with 13 bases matching TRBD2. The CDR3 runs to 20 residues. Germline V lookup: CDR1 GTSNPN, CDR2 SVGIG (reference sequence). Trimming removed 3 bases from V and 8 bases from J; junction bases left unmatched: 22.